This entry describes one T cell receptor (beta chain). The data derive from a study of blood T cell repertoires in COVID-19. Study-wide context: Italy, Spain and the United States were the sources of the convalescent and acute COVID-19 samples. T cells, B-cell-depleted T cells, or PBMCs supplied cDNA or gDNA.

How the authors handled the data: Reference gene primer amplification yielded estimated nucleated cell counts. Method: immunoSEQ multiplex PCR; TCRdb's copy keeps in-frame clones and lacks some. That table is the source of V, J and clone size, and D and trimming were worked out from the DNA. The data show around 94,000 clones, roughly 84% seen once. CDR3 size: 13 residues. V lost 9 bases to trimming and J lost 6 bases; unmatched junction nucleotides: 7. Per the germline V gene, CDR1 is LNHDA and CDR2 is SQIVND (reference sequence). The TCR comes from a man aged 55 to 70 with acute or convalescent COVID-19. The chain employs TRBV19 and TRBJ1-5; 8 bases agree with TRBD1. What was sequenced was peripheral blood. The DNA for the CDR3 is TGTGCCAGCGAGGACAGGGCAGGTCAGCCCCAGCATTTT. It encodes CASEDRAGQPQHF.